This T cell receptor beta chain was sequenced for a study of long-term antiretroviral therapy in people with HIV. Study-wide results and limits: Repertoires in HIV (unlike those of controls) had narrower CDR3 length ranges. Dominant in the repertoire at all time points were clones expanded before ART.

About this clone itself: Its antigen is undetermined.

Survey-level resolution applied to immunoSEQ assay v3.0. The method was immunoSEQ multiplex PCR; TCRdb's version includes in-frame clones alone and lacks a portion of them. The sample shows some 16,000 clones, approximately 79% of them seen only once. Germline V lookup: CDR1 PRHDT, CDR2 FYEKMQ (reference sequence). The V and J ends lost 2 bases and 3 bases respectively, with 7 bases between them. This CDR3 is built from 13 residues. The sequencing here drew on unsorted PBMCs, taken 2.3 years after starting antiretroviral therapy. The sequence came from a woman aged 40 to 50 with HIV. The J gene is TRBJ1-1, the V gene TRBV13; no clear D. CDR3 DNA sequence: TGTGCCAGCAGCTTAATGGGTTACACTGAAGCTTTCTTT. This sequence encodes CASSLMGYTEAFF.